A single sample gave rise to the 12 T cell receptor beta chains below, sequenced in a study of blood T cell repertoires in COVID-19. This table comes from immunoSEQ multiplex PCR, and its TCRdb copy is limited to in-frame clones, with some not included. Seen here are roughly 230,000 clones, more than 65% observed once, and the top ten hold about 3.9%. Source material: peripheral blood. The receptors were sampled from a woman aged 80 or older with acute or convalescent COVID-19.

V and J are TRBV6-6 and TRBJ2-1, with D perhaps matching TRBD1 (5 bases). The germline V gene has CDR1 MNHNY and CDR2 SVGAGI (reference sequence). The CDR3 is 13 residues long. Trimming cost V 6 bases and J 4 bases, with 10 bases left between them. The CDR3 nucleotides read TGTGCCAGCAGCTACGACAGATACAATGAGCAGTTCTTC. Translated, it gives CASSYDRYNEQFF.

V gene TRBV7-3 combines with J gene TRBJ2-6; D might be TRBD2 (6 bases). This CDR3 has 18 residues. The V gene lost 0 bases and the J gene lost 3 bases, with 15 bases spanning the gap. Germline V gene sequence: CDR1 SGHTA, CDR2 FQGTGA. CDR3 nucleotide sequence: TGTGCCAGCAGCTTAACGGCGGGACCGTCTAGTGGGGCCAACGTCCTGACTTTC. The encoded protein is CASSLTAGPSSGANVLTF.

CDR3 residues: CASSPGQRTKGYTF. In nucleotides, the CDR3 is TGTGCCAGTAGTCCGGGACAACGCACCAAGGGCTACACCTTC. The chain uses TRBV19 and TRBJ1-2; tentatively, D is TRBD1 (6 bases). V shed 5 bases and J shed 8 bases, with 18 bases lying between them. Germline CDR1 reads LNHDA; CDR2 reads SQIVND (reference sequence). The CDR3 consists of 14 residues.

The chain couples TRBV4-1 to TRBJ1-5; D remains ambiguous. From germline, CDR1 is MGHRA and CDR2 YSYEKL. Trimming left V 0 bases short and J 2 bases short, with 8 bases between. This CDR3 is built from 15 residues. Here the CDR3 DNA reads TGCGCCAGCAGCCAAGATGGCCTGCGCAATCAGCCCCAGCATTTT. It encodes CASSQDGLRNQPQHF.

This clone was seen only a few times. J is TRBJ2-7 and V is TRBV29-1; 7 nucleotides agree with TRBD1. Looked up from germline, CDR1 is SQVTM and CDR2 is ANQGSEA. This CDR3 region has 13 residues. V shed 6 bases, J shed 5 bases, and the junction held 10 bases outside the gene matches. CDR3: CSVGGLAGHEQYF. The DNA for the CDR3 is TGCAGCGTAGGGGGCCTCGCAGGCCACGAGCAGTACTTC.

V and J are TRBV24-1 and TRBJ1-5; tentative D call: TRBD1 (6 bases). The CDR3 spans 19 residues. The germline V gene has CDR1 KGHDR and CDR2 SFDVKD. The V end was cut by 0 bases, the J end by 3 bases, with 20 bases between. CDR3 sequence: CATSDLGAQGNFHNQPQHF. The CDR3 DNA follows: TGTGCCACCAGTGATTTGGGGGCACAGGGAAATTTTCACAATCAGCCCCAGCATTTT.

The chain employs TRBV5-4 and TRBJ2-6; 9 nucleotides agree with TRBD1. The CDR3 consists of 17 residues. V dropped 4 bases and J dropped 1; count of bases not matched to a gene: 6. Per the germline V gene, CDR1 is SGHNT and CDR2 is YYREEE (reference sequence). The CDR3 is CASSTGTGSSGANVLTF. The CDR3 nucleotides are TGTGCCAGCAGCACCGGGACAGGGTCTTCTGGGGCCAACGTCCTGACTTTC.

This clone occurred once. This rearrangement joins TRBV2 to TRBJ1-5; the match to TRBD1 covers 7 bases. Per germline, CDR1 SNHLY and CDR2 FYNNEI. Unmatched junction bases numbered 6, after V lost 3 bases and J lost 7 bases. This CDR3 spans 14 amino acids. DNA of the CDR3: TGTGCCAGCAGTGATCGCAGGGGGAAACAGCCCCAGCATTTT. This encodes CASSDRRGKQPQHF.

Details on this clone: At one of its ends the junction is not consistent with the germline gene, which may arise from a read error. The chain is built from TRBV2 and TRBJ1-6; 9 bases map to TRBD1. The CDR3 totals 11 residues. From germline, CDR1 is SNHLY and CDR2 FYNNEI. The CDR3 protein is CASTEGTGLRF. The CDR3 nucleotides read TGTGCCAGCACCGAGGGGACAGGGCTTCGCTTT.

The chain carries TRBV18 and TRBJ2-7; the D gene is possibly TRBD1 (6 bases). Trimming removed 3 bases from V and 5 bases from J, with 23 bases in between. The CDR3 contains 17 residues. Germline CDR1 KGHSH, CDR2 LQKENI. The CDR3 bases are TGTGCCAGCTCACCGCCACAGGGAGCCCGAAGAACCGACGAGCAGTACTTC. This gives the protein CASSPPQGARRTDEQYF.

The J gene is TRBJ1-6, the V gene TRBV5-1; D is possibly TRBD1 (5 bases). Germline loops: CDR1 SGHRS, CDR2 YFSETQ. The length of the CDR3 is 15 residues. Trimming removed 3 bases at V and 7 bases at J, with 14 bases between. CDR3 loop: CASSWGGRENSPLHF. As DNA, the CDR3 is TGCGCCAGCAGCTGGGGGGGACGGGAGAATTCACCCCTCCACTTT.

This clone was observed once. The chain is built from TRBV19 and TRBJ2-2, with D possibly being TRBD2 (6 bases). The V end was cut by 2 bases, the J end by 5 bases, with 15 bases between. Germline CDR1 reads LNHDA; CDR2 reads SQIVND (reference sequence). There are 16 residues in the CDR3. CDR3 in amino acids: CASSIQRDFLTGELFF. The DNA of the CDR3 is TGTGCCAGTAGTATACAACGGGACTTCCTGACCGGGGAGCTGTTTTTT.